These 24 T cell receptor beta chains were sequenced from one sample in a study of post-analysis software for immune sequencing data. These receptors' antigens are unknown. Prepared libraries of TCR beta cDNA carried unique molecular identifiers. MiXCR was run by TCRdb on the PCR reads, yielding one entry per CDR3 protein. Of roughly 570,000 distinct CDR3 sequences in the sample, around 36% were seen once. Study-level points and caveats: TRBV segments more frequent in patients than in controls numbered roughly 5 and included TRBV5-6, TRBV5-1 and TRBV20-1.

The sequencing input was blood. These receptors were obtained from a girl younger than 18 with multiple sclerosis.

This sequence joins TRBV20-1 and TRBJ2-5; TRBD1 matches 9 bases. The CDR3 totals 14 residues. With 4 bases clipped from V and 2 bases from J, the junction kept 5 bases outside the gene matches. Germline CDR1 reads DFQATT; CDR2 reads SNEGSKA (reference sequence). This chain's CDR3 is CSATPGQGQETQYF. The CDR3 DNA is TGCAGTGCTACTCCGGGACAGGGTCAAGAGACCCAGTACTTC.

J is TRBJ2-3 and V is TRBV18; 7 bases map to TRBD2. Germline V lookup: CDR1 KGHSH, CDR2 LQKENI. This CDR3 has 16 amino acids. The junction had 5 bases not matched to a gene; V was cut back by 2 bases and J by 0 bases. The CDR3 coding sequence is TGTGCCAGCTCACCAACGGCTAGCGGCAGCACAGATACGCAGTATTTT. Its translation: CASSPTASGSTDTQYF.

This rearrangement joins TRBV7-3 to TRBJ2-3; perhaps TRBD1 as D (7 bases). The CDR3 length is 15 residues. V was clipped by 8 bases and J by 2 bases, with 17 bases between them. Germline V CDR1 and CDR2: SGHTA, FQGTGA. The CDR3 sequence: CASCRIRGDTDTQYF. The DNA for the CDR3 is TGTGCCAGCTGCCGAATCAGGGGGGACACAGATACGCAGTATTTT.

This clonotype was detected ten times or more. The J gene is TRBJ2-1, the V gene TRBV7-2; no clear D. From germline, CDR1 is SGHTA and CDR2 FQGNSA. Trimming pared 1 base from V and 4 bases from J, leaving 11 bases between. There are 15 residues in the CDR3. For the CDR3, the DNA is TGTGCCAGCAGCTTAGATCTTGGGTCGTACAATGAGCAGTTCTTC. Its translation: CASSLDLGSYNEQFF.

The CDR3 DNA follows: TGTGCCACCAGCAGAACCGGGACAGGGGCCACTTGGACAGATACGCAGTATTTT. Residues: CATSRTGTGATWTDTQYF. The rearrangement joins TRBV15 to TRBJ2-3, with 10 bases fitting TRBD1. In germline, CDR1 is LNHNV, CDR2 YYDKDF (reference sequence). The CDR3 covers 18 residues. V shed 2 bases, J shed 3 bases, and the junction held 11 bases outside the gene matches. The full variable domain, rest sourced from reference TRBV15 and TRBJ2-3, is DAMVIQNPRYQVTQFGKPVTLSCSQTLNHNVMYWYQQKSSQAPKLLFHYYDKDFNNEADTPDNFQSRRPNTSFCFLDIRSPGLGDTAMYLCATSRTGTGATWTDTQYFGPGTRLTVL.

The rearrangement joins TRBV20-1 to TRBJ2-3, with D perhaps assigned TRBD1 or TRBD2 (5 bases each). The CDR3 is made up of 14 amino acids. Trimming pared 5 bases from V and 1 base from J, leaving 13 bases between. Germline CDR1 and CDR2: DFQATT and SNEGSKA (reference sequence). CDR3 protein: CSAPGRTGTDTQYF. The CDR3 DNA follows: TGCAGTGCTCCGGGACGCACGGGCACAGATACGCAGTATTTT.

The genes are TRBV6-6 and TRBJ2-7; D is tentatively TRBD1 or TRBD2 (7 bases each). V was pared by 0 bases and J by 3 bases, with 15 bases between. Germline CDR1 MNHNY, CDR2 SVGAGI (reference sequence). CDR3 size: 16 residues. CDR3 sequence: CASSYSMAGGDYEQYF. The CDR3 bases are TGTGCCAGCAGTTACTCGATGGCAGGGGGGGACTACGAGCAGTACTTC.

This chain links TRBV25-1 with TRBJ1-1; 7 bases fit TRBD1. The germline V gene has CDR1 MGHDK and CDR2 SYGVNS. CDR3 length: 14 residues. V lost 1 base and J lost 8; bases outside the gene matches: 7. CDR3 sequence: CASSEFRDSSEAFF. CDR3 DNA sequence: TGTGCCAGCAGTGAATTCCGGGACAGTTCGGAAGCTTTCTTT.

The sample holds a few counts of this clonotype. The chain is built from TRBV2 and TRBJ2-5, with 9 bases lining up with TRBD1. The junction had 10 bases not matched to a gene; V was cut back by 6 bases and J by 2 bases. The CDR3 extends over 16 amino acids. Per germline, CDR1 SNHLY and CDR2 FYNNEI. This CDR3 reads CASRRNIGTGQETQYF. CDR3 sequence (DNA): TGTGCCAGCAGACGAAATATTGGGACAGGGCAAGAGACCCAGTACTTC.

The genes are TRBV15 and TRBJ2-5, with a tentative D call TRBD1 (6 bases). CDR1 and CDR2 from the germline V gene are LNHNV and YYDKDF (reference sequence). The CDR3 is made up of 13 amino acids. V lost 0 bases, J lost 7 bases, and 9 bases lay in between. The CDR3 reads CATSREGRGTQYF. In DNA form, the CDR3 reads TGTGCCACCAGCAGAGAGGGCAGGGGGACCCAGTACTTC.

This clonotype occurred a few times. The J gene is TRBJ2-1, the V gene TRBV27; D call uncertain. Germline V gene sequence: CDR1 MNHEY, CDR2 SMNVEV (reference sequence). This CDR3 region has 12 residues. Trimming removed 6 bases from V and 7 bases from J, with 10 bases in between. CDR3 residues: CASSRRSNEQFF. The CDR3 coding sequence is TGTGCCAGCAGCCGAAGGTCGAATGAGCAGTTCTTC.

The rearrangement joins TRBV12-3 or TRBV12-4 to TRBJ2-4, with 7 bases fitting TRBD2. Unmatched junction bases numbered 3, after V lost 2 bases and J lost 8 bases. The CDR3 is 13 amino acids. CDR3 sequence: CASSLSGRDIQYF. In DNA form, the CDR3 reads TGTGCCAGCAGTTTATCGGGGAGGGACATTCAGTACTTC.

This clonotype was detected many times. Germline and junction disagree at one end, which may indicate a read error. The chain combines TRBV12-3 or TRBV12-4 with TRBJ2-1; the D gene is possibly TRBD2 (8 bases). This CDR3 region has 14 residues. This chain's CDR3 is CASSLGGGGNEQFF. In DNA, the CDR3 is TGTGCCAGCAGCTTAGGGGGCGGGGGGAATGAGCAGTTCTTC.

The chain recombines TRBV5-1 with TRBJ2-3; 7 nucleotides match TRBD2. After removal of 0 bases from V and 4 bases from J, the junction contained 5 bases not matched to a gene. The CDR3 totals 15 residues. The germline V gene encodes CDR1 SGHRS and CDR2 YFSETQ. The CDR3 here is CASSLAGGSADTQYF. The DNA of the CDR3 is TGCGCCAGCAGCTTGGCGGGGGGAAGTGCAGATACGCAGTATTTT.

In its sample, this clonotype was seen a few times. The chain combines TRBV29-1 with TRBJ1-1; the D gene is possibly TRBD1 (5 bases). In germline, CDR1 is SQVTM, CDR2 ANQGSEA. The CDR3 runs to 13 residues. V was cut by 8 bases and J by 0 bases, with 13 bases left in between. The CDR3 coding sequence is TGCAGCTCCGCCGGAGGGGTGAACACTGAAGCTTTCTTT. Translating gives CSSAGGVNTEAFF.

The chain uses TRBV7-2 and TRBJ2-3; D perhaps matches TRBD1 (6 bases). In germline, CDR1 is SGHTA, CDR2 FQGNSA. The CDR3 sequence is 18 residues long. V was shortened by 3 bases and J by 4 bases, with 23 bases between the two germline ends. The CDR3 sequence is CASSFAPLAGDMADTQYF. The CDR3 DNA sequence: TGTGCCAGCAGCTTCGCCCCCCTGGCAGGGGACATGGCAGATACGCAGTATTTT.

The chain is built from TRBV5-1 and TRBJ2-3; possibly TRBD1 or TRBD2 for D (5 bases each). Germline lookup yields CDR1 SGHRS and CDR2 YFSETQ. V dropped 5 bases and J dropped 1 base, with 14 bases sitting between them. The CDR3 is 15 amino acids. The CDR3 protein is CASSWDPLGTDTQYF. CDR3 coding DNA: TGCGCCAGCAGTTGGGACCCCCTTGGCACAGATACGCAGTATTTT. The whole variable domain, filled in from reference TRBV5-1 and TRBJ2-3, reads KAGVTQTPRYLIKTRGQQVTLSCSPISGHRSVSWYQQTPGQGLQFLFEYFSETQRNKGNFPGRFSGRQFSNSRSEMNVSTLELGDSALYLCASSWDPLGTDTQYFGPGTRLTVL.

The chain uses TRBV7-2 and TRBJ2-7, with 11 bases fitting TRBD2. V was clipped by 4 bases and J by 4 bases; unmatched bases: 3. CDR1 is SGHTA and CDR2 is FQGNSA in the germline V gene. The CDR3 length is 14 residues. The CDR3 DNA sequence: TGTGCCAGCAGCTCTAGCGGGGGGATTTACGAGCAGTACTTC. Translated, it gives CASSSSGGIYEQYF.

A few counts support this clonotype. CDR3 DNA sequence: TGTGCCAGCAGTCGAGCGGGGGGCTCCTACAATGAGCAGTTCTTC. Its translation: CASSRAGGSYNEQFF. V gene TRBV25-1 combines with J gene TRBJ2-1, with 9 nucleotides matching TRBD2. The trim removed 5 bases at V and 0 bases at J, leaving 2 bases unmatched. The CDR3 consists of 15 residues. Germline loops: CDR1 MGHDK, CDR2 SYGVNS.

This clonotype was found a few times. The rearrangement joins TRBV28 to TRBJ1-2; the D gene is possibly TRBD1 (5 bases). The CDR3 has 13 residues. Germline CDR1 and CDR2: MDHEN and SYDVKM. Trimming shortened V by 4 bases and J by 5 bases, and 11 bases separated the two germline ends. CDR3 sequence reads: CASSSPGGYGYTF. The CDR3 region has the DNA TGTGCCAGCAGTTCACCGGGGGGATATGGCTACACCTTC.

This clonotype has more than one count but fewer than ten. V is TRBV29-1 and J is TRBJ2-1, with D perhaps TRBD1 (5 bases). V lost 6 bases and J lost 7, with 16 bases in between. Germline CDR1 is SQVTM and CDR2 is ANQGSEA. CDR3 size: 13 residues. The CDR3 region is CSVALGARNEQFF. The CDR3 bases are TGCAGCGTCGCCCTAGGGGCTAGGAATGAGCAGTTCTTC.

V usage is TRBV7-9 and J usage is TRBJ2-3, with D possibly being TRBD1 (5 bases). The V end was cut by 5 bases, the J end by 6 bases, with 15 bases between. The CDR3 covers 14 residues. Germline V CDR1 and CDR2: SEHNR, FQNEAQ (reference sequence). The CDR3 spells CASSKGASVDTQYF. The DNA of the CDR3 is TGTGCCAGCAGCAAAGGGGCTTCTGTTGATACGCAGTATTTT.

The gene calls are TRBV7-2 and TRBJ2-5; 10 positions match TRBD1. Germline-derived CDR1 and CDR2 are SGHTA and FQGNSA. This CDR3 has 17 residues. After removal of 1 base from V and 4 bases from J, the junction contained 9 bases not matched to a gene. CDR3 region: CASSLGWGQGSSETQYF. The DNA for the CDR3 is TGTGCCAGCAGCTTAGGATGGGGACAGGGGTCGTCAGAGACCCAGTACTTC.

A few counts support this clonotype. The CDR3 nucleotides read TGCAGCGTTGGGGGGACGAATCAAGAGACCCAGTACTTC. This translates into CSVGGTNQETQYF. V usage is TRBV29-1 and J usage is TRBJ2-5; D may correspond to TRBD1 or TRBD2 (5 bases each). This CDR3 has 13 residues. From germline, CDR1 is SQVTM and CDR2 ANQGSEA. Trimming cost V 4 bases and J 2 bases, with 11 bases left between them.